This T cell receptor beta chain was identified in a study of neurological immune-mediated disorders. The study's findings and limits: HTLV-1-associated myelopathy showed the most TCR clonal expansion; multiple sclerosis the least, below healthy controls.

MiXCR, run by TCRdb on the 5' RACE reads, gives a single entry per CDR3 protein. Altogether approximately 89,000 distinct CDR3 sequences are present, under 4.5% being singletons, with the ten largest covering approximately 5.7%. As for time point: longitudinal time-point 3. The J segment lost 1 base and the V segment lost 6 bases, leaving 7 bases of the junction unmatched. CDR1 and CDR2 (germline): LGHDT, YNNKEL (reference sequence). The CDR3 is 15 residues long. Concerning this clonotype: Its antigen is unknown. A much larger clone is a single base away; this may be a read error.

Sequenced material: PBMCs. The sequence was obtained from a woman aged 55 to 70 with multiple sclerosis. J is TRBJ1-2 and V is TRBV3-1; TRBD1 agrees at 8 bases. The chain's CDR3 is CASRFGQGFNYGYTF. The DNA for the CDR3 is TGTGCCAGCAGATTCGGACAGGGATTTAACTATGGCTACACCTTC. Based on the CDR3 plus reference TRBV3-1 and TRBJ1-2, the full variable domain is DTAVSQTPKYLVTQMGNDKSIKCEQNLGHDTMYWYKQDSKKFLKIMFSYNNKELIINETVPNRFSPKSPDKAHLNLHINSLELGDSAVYFCASRFGQGFNYGYTFGSGTRLTVV.